These 14 T cell receptor beta chains share one sample of origin, sequenced in a study of shared clonotypes between healthy human individuals. The data were produced by immunoSEQ multiplex PCR, yet TCRdb's version contains in-frame clones alone and is incomplete. This sample carries more than 1,200,000 clones, about 98.5% of them seen once, and the ten largest clones take around 0.38%. The specimen sequenced was naive CD4+ T cells sorted from blood. As to subset: CD45RA+ positively selected. These receptors were obtained from a man aged 25-45 years in good health.

This chain connects TRBV9 to TRBJ1-1; D not certain. The CDR3 totals 15 residues. Trimming pared 0 bases from V and 7 bases from J, leaving 16 bases between. The V gene's germline CDR1 is SGDLS and CDR2 YYNGEE. CDR3 sequence: CASSVVASGSHEAFF. The CDR3 DNA is TGTGCCAGCAGCGTAGTCGCCAGCGGATCCCATGAAGCTTTCTTT.

With respect to this clone: Other DNA sequences in the sample encode the same CDR3. This chain joins TRBV7-2 and TRBJ1-2; D call uncertain. Germline V gene data show CDR1 as SGHTA and CDR2 as FQGNSA. The length of the CDR3 is 13 residues. Trimming removed 6 bases from V and 2 bases from J, with 10 bases in between. The CDR3 here is CASSPDRNYGYTF. The CDR3 bases are TGTGCCAGCAGTCCGGACCGAAACTATGGCTACACCTTC.

The CDR3 protein is CASSPGSGEKLFF. In DNA, the CDR3 is TGTGCCAGCTCACCAGGGAGCGGAGAAAAACTGTTTTTT. The chain employs TRBV18 and TRBJ1-4; no definite D call. Germline V gives CDR1 KGHSH, CDR2 LQKENI. The CDR3 sequence is 13 residues long. V was clipped by 2 bases and J by 8 bases, with 9 bases between them.

The chain has TRBV4-1 and TRBJ2-1; D possibly uses TRBD1 or TRBD2 (5 bases each). Germline CDR1 MGHRA, CDR2 YSYEKL. There are 15 residues in the CDR3. CDR3 sequence (DNA): TGCGTTCAAAAGGGGCTAGCAGGCACGTACAATGAGCAGTTCTTC. This encodes CVQKGLAGTYNEQFF.

This chain joins TRBV9 and TRBJ2-3; D unclear. Germline V gene lookup returns CDR1 SGDLS and CDR2 YYNGEE. With 4 bases removed from V and 4 bases from J, the gap between germline ends came to 10 bases. The CDR3 is 13 residues long. CDR3 sequence: CASSLGVPDTQYF. CDR3 DNA: TGTGCCAGCAGCCTCGGTGTCCCAGATACGCAGTATTTT. Full variable domain (missing parts from reference TRBV9 and TRBJ2-3): DSGVTQTPKHLITATGQRVTLRCSPRSGDLSVYWYQQSLDQGLQFLIQYYNGEERAKGNILERFSAQQFPDLHSELNLSSLELGDSALYFCASSLGVPDTQYFGPGTRLTVL.

Note on this clone: The identical CDR3 is also encoded by other nucleotide sequences in the sample. This sequence joins TRBV6-5 and TRBJ2-7; 10 nucleotides match TRBD2. The germline V gene encodes CDR1 MNHEY and CDR2 SVGAGI. The CDR3 covers 16 residues. J gave up 2 bases and V 0 bases, and 4 bases lay outside the gene matches. The CDR3: CASSYSRLAGAYEQYF. CDR3 DNA: TGTGCCAGCAGTTACTCGAGGCTAGCGGGGGCCTACGAGCAGTACTTC.

The chain is built from TRBV28 and TRBJ2-7; no reliable D call. From germline, CDR1 is MDHEN and CDR2 SYDVKM. V lost 2 bases and J lost 4, with 12 bases in between. The CDR3 is 14 residues long. DNA of the CDR3: TGTGCCAGCAGTTTAATGGGCGGTCAGTACGAGCAGTACTTC. As protein: CASSLMGGQYEQYF.

This chain uses TRBV2 with TRBJ2-7; 10 bases fit TRBD1. Germline V gives CDR1 SNHLY, CDR2 FYNNEI. V shed 8 bases, J shed 5 bases, and the junction held 18 bases outside the gene matches. This CDR3 region has 17 residues. The CDR3 DNA follows: TGTGCCAGCGGAGGGTCCCGGGACAGGGGAATTGGAAACGAGCAGTACTTC. Translating gives CASGGSRDRGIGNEQYF.

This sequence joins TRBV27 and TRBJ2-3; 13 bases are shared with TRBD2. J was trimmed by 2 bases and V by 4 bases; bases with no gene match: 6. The CDR3 is 17 residues long. Germline CDR1 MNHEY, CDR2 SMNVEV (reference sequence). CDR3: CASSSGLAGAPTDTQYF. In DNA, the CDR3 is TGTGCCAGCAGTTCTGGACTAGCGGGAGCCCCCACAGATACGCAGTATTTT.

The chain couples TRBV7-2 to TRBJ1-2; weak D call: TRBD1 (6 bases). Looked up from germline, CDR1 is SGHTA and CDR2 is FQGNSA. V was cut by 4 bases and J by 3 bases, with 9 bases left in between. This CDR3 has 13 amino acids. CDR3 protein: CASSYRVDYGYTF. CDR3 bases: TGTGCCAGCAGCTACAGGGTCGACTATGGCTACACCTTC. Variable domain in full (rest from reference TRBV7-2 and TRBJ1-2): GAGVSQSPSNKVTEKGKDVELRCDPISGHTALYWYRQSLGQGLEFLIYFQGNSAPDKSGLPSDRFSAERTGGSVSTLTIQRTQQEDSAVYLCASSYRVDYGYTFGSGTRLTVV.

The sample holds one count of this clone. The chain carries TRBV4-2 and TRBJ2-5, with TRBD1 identical over 8 bases. The CDR3 loop spans 16 amino acids. Germline trimming cut 0 bases from V and 1 base from J; bases unmatched to any gene: 4. The germline CDR1 and CDR2 sequences are LGHNA and YNFKEQ. CDR3 in amino acids: CASSQETGGFQETQYF. As DNA, the CDR3 is TGTGCCAGCAGCCAAGAAACAGGGGGTTTCCAAGAGACCCAGTACTTC.

In regard to this clone: This specimen includes other DNA sequences encoding the same CDR3. The chain couples TRBV9 to TRBJ2-1; 8 nucleotides line up with TRBD2. CDR3 length: 16 residues. Germline trimming cut 0 bases from V and 4 bases from J; bases unmatched to any gene: 6. Germline assignment: CDR1 SGDLS and CDR2 YYNGEE. CDR3 amino acids: CASSVGSSGSYNEQFF. CDR3 sequence (DNA): TGTGCCAGCAGCGTAGGTTCGAGCGGGAGTTACAATGAGCAGTTCTTC.

The chain combines TRBV9 with TRBJ2-2; D call uncertain. The germline V gene encodes CDR1 SGDLS and CDR2 YYNGEE. V was cut by 0 bases and J by 0 bases, with 9 bases left in between. The CDR3 has 16 amino acids. CDR3 loop: CASSVGPFANTGELFF. In DNA form, the CDR3 reads TGTGCCAGCAGCGTAGGACCGTTCGCGAACACCGGGGAGCTGTTTTTT.

V and J are TRBV10-3 and TRBJ1-5, with no clear D. The CDR3 covers 15 residues. V shed 3 bases and J shed 0 bases, with 9 bases lying between them. Germline V gene sequence: CDR1 ENHRY, CDR2 SYGVKD. Here the CDR3 reads CAISDSGNSNQPQHF. The CDR3 DNA reads as TGTGCCATCAGTGACTCCGGGAATAGCAATCAGCCCCAGCATTTT.